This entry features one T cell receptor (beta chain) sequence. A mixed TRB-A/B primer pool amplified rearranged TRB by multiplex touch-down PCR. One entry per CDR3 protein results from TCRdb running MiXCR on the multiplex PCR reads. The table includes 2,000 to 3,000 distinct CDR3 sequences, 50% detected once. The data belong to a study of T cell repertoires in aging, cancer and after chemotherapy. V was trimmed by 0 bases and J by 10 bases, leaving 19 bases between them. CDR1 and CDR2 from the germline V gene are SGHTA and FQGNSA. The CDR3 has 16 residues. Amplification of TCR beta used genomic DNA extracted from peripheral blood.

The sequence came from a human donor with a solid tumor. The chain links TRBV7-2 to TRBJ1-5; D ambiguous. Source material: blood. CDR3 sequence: CASSLAATDPPYPQHF. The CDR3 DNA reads TGTGCCAGCAGCTTAGCGGCCACAGATCCACCTTACCCCCAGCATTTT.